This entry lists 24 T cell receptor beta chains sequenced from one sample in a study of blood T cell repertoires in COVID-19. Sequencing used immunoSEQ multiplex PCR; TCRdb keeps in-frame clones, though not all of them. The repertoire holds nearly 50,000 clones, with 65% to 90% as singletons. The sequenced sample was peripheral blood. These receptors were collected from a woman aged 80 or over with COVID-19, enrolled during active disease.

V and J are TRBV5-1 and TRBJ2-1; D is possibly TRBD1 (5 bases). Germline CDR1 is SGHRS and CDR2 is YFSETQ. Trimming left V 0 bases short and J 11 bases short, with 18 bases between. This CDR3 has 15 residues. Here the CDR3 DNA reads TGCGCCAGCAGCTTGGTAACCGCTGCAAGACAGCAGCAGTTCTTC. It yields the protein CASSLVTAARQQQFF. Combining the CDR3 with reference TRBV5-1 and TRBJ2-1 gives the whole variable domain KAGVTQTPRYLIKTRGQQVTLSCSPISGHRSVSWYQQTPGQGLQFLFEYFSETQRNKGNFPGRFSGRQFSNSRSEMNVSTLELGDSALYLCASSLVTAARQQQFFGPGTRLTVL.

This chain uses TRBV5-1 with TRBJ1-6; D gene uncertain. This CDR3 is built from 13 residues. The germline V and J ends were trimmed by 3 bases and 8 bases, with 9 bases remaining between them. Germline-derived CDR1 and CDR2 are SGHRS and YFSETQ. CDR3 DNA: TGCGCCAGCAGCTCCCTGGCGGATTCACCCCTCCACTTT. Protein: CASSSLADSPLHF. Together with reference TRBV5-1 and TRBJ1-6, the CDR3 gives the full variable domain: KAGVTQTPRYLIKTRGQQVTLSCSPISGHRSVSWYQQTPGQGLQFLFEYFSETQRNKGNFPGRFSGRQFSNSRSEMNVSTLELGDSALYLCASSSLADSPLHFGNGTRLTVT.

The CDR3 nucleotides are TGTGCCATCAGTTCGACAGGGGGCGAAGGAGGGAGCAATCAGCCCCAGCATTTT. Residues: CAISSTGGEGGSNQPQHF. The chain employs TRBV10-3 and TRBJ1-5; 10 bases align to TRBD1. CDR1 is ENHRY, CDR2 SYGVKD, per germline. V was pared by 5 bases and J by 1 base, with 11 bases of the junction left unmatched. The CDR3 sequence is 18 residues long.

The sample holds one count of this clone. The V call is TRBV30, the J call TRBJ2-3; no clear D. The germline V gene encodes CDR1 GTSNPN and CDR2 SVGIG (reference sequence). CDR3 length: 12 amino acids. The germline V and J ends were trimmed by 0 bases and 5 bases, with 6 bases remaining between them. The CDR3 nucleotides are TGTGCCTGGAGTGTACAGAGAGATACGCAGTATTTT. Translating it yields CAWSVQRDTQYF.

J is TRBJ2-3 and V is TRBV6-5; D is perhaps TRBD2 (6 bases). Germline lookup yields CDR1 MNHEY and CDR2 SVGAGI. This CDR3 is built from 14 residues. V was pared by 4 bases and J by 2 bases, with 10 bases between. The CDR3 nucleotides read TGTGCCAGCAGTTTTCGGGGGATCACAGATACGCAGTATTTT. Amino acids: CASSFRGITDTQYF.

The rearrangement joins TRBV18 to TRBJ1-6; weak D call: TRBD1 (5 bases). The CDR3 has 16 amino acids. V dropped 3 bases and J dropped 7 bases, with 16 bases sitting between them. Per germline, CDR1 KGHSH and CDR2 LQKENI. The CDR3 here is CASSPGQGLENSPLHF. The CDR3 bases are TGTGCCAGCTCACCGGGCCAGGGATTGGAGAATTCACCCCTCCACTTT. The whole variable domain, remainder taken from reference TRBV18 and TRBJ1-6, is NAGVMQNPRHLVRRRGQEARLRCSPMKGHSHVYWYRQLPEEGLKFMVYLQKENIIDESGMPKERFSAEFPKEGPSILRIQQVVRGDSAAYFCASSPGQGLENSPLHFGNGTRLTVT.

The DNA of the CDR3 is TGTGCCAGCAGTGAACACAGGACAGGGGGGCTCTATGGCTACACCTTC. Its translation is CASSEHRTGGLYGYTF. This chain connects TRBV25-1 to TRBJ1-2, with 10 bases matching TRBD1. The germline V gene has CDR1 MGHDK and CDR2 SYGVNS. The V segment lost 2 bases and the J segment 4 bases; nucleotides outside the gene matches: 7. This CDR3 has 16 residues.

The CDR3 spells CASSQDPGQGVNYGYTF. CDR3 in DNA: TGCGCCAGCAGCCAAGACCCTGGACAGGGGGTAAACTATGGCTACACCTTC. J is TRBJ1-2 and V is TRBV5-1; 10 nucleotides agree with TRBD1. V dropped 4 bases and J dropped 2; count of bases not matched to a gene: 11. Germline CDR1 reads SGHRS; CDR2 reads YFSETQ. CDR3 length: 17 residues.

Here the CDR3 reads CASSQQGAATGELFF. The DNA of the CDR3 is TGTGCCAGCAGCCAACAGGGGGCGGCGACCGGGGAGCTGTTTTTT. The chain is built from TRBV14 and TRBJ2-2; TRBD1 matches at 8 bases. After removal of 2 bases from V and 5 bases from J, the junction contained 4 bases not matched to a gene. This CDR3 has 15 residues. Germline V gene lookup returns CDR1 SGHDN and CDR2 FVKESK.

This chain joins TRBV5-6 and TRBJ1-2; TRBD1 matches at 12 bases. Per germline, CDR1 SGHDT and CDR2 YYEEEE. The CDR3 spans 16 residues. The V and J ends lost 1 base and 4 bases, in that order; junction bases with no gene match: 5. CDR3 loop: CASSLRPGQGAYGYTF. The CDR3 DNA sequence: TGTGCCAGCAGCTTGAGGCCGGGACAGGGGGCCTATGGCTACACCTTC.

The rearrangement links TRBV9 to TRBJ1-1; the match to TRBD1 covers 8 bases. The CDR3 sequence is 16 residues long. In germline, CDR1 is SGDLS, CDR2 YYNGEE. After removal of 2 bases from V and 1 base from J, the junction contained 7 bases not matched to a gene. CDR3 nucleotides: TGTGCCAGCAGCGTCGGACCCGACAGGGGGAACACTGAAGCTTTCTTT. Translating it yields CASSVGPDRGNTEAFF.

The CDR3 sequence: CATQPRAGVSEQYF. CDR3 DNA sequence: TGTGCCACCCAACCTCGGGCGGGCGTCAGCGAGCAGTACTTC. V gene TRBV6-5 combines with J gene TRBJ2-7; D is possibly TRBD2 (5 bases). V dropped 10 bases and J dropped 6 bases, with 22 bases sitting between them. CDR3 size: 14 residues. Germline-derived CDR1 and CDR2 are MNHEY and SVGAGI.

The J gene is TRBJ1-2, the V gene TRBV3-1 (or the pseudogene TRBV3-2); weak D call: TRBD1 (5 bases). This CDR3 comprises 15 residues. Germline V gives CDR1 LGHDT, CDR2 YNNKEL (reference sequence). The V end lost 2 bases, the J end lost 4 bases, and 14 bases lay between the germline ends. The CDR3 coding sequence is TGTGCCAGCAGCCAACCTGGGGGGGTCGCCTATGGCTACACCTTC. It translates to CASSQPGGVAYGYTF.

The V gene is TRBV5-8, the J gene TRBJ1-4; 7 nucleotides match TRBD1. Per the germline V gene, CDR1 is SGHTS and CDR2 is YDEGEE. The trim removed 0 bases at V and 0 bases at J, leaving 5 bases unmatched. This CDR3 contains 17 residues. The CDR3 region has the DNA TGTGCCAGCAGCTTGGGGACAGGCCAAACAACTAATGAAAAACTGTTTTTT. This encodes CASSLGTGQTTNEKLFF.

This clone was seen a handful of times. V gene TRBV5-5 combines with J gene TRBJ1-5; 7 bases align to TRBD1. The CDR3 runs to 15 residues. The ends lost 4 bases at V and 0 bases at J; junction bases unmatched: 4. Per germline, CDR1 SGHKS and CDR2 YYEKEE (reference sequence). CDR3 nucleotides: TGTGCCAGCAGCCGGGGACAGCCTAGCAATCAGCCCCAGCATTTT. Translating it yields CASSRGQPSNQPQHF.

V and J are TRBV25-1 and TRBJ1-4, with D possibly matching TRBD1 (6 bases). The V gene lost 3 bases and the J gene lost 7 bases, with 18 bases spanning the gap. The germline V gene has CDR1 MGHDK and CDR2 SYGVNS. This CDR3 is built from 16 residues. For the CDR3, the DNA is TGTGCCAGCAGTGATACAGGGTTAAGTACCGGTGAAAAACTGTTTTTT. Amino acids: CASSDTGLSTGEKLFF.

The chain combines TRBV5-1 with TRBJ1-4, with D tentatively TRBD1 (5 bases). The germline gives CDR1 SGHRS, CDR2 YFSETQ. Trimming shortened V by 0 bases and J by 10 bases, and 10 bases separated the two germline ends. CDR3 length equals 13 residues. CDR3 sequence reads: CASSLAPGRKLFF. The CDR3 DNA is TGCGCCAGCAGCTTGGCCCCAGGGCGAAAACTGTTTTTT.

This chain joins TRBV24-1 and TRBJ1-2; 8 bases fit TRBD1. Germline V CDR1 and CDR2: KGHDR, SFDVKD. Germline trimming cut 3 bases from V and 4 bases from J; bases unmatched to any gene: 3. This CDR3 has 14 amino acids. CDR3 bases: TGTGCCACCAGTGATCCCGGGACAGGCTATGGCTACACCTTC. This encodes CATSDPGTGYGYTF.

The chain has TRBV27 and TRBJ2-7; 10 bases fit TRBD1. This CDR3 has 14 amino acids. Unmatched junction bases numbered 8, after V lost 7 bases and J lost 5 bases. Per germline, CDR1 MNHEY and CDR2 SMNVEV (reference sequence). As DNA, the CDR3 is TGTGCCAGCACCATGGACAGGGGGTCCCACGAGCAGTACTTC. Translation: CASTMDRGSHEQYF.

The chain combines TRBV7-2 with TRBJ2-1; 8 bases match TRBD1. V lost 5 bases to trimming and J lost 8 bases; unmatched junction nucleotides: 11. The CDR3 loop spans 15 amino acids. Germline V gene data show CDR1 as SGHTA and CDR2 as FQGNSA. The CDR3 region has the DNA TGTGCCAGCAGCGTCTCCGCGGACAGGGTACATGAGCAGTTCTTC. This sequence encodes CASSVSADRVHEQFF.

This chain joins TRBV7-9 and TRBJ1-3, with D uncertain. The germline V and J ends were trimmed by 5 bases and 0 bases, with 14 bases remaining between them. The germline V gene has CDR1 SEHNR and CDR2 FQNEAQ (reference sequence). This CDR3 is built from 16 residues. DNA for the CDR3: TGTGCCAGCAGCCCCCCTGGGCCGAGCTCTGGAAACACCATATATTTT. It encodes CASSPPGPSSGNTIYF. The entire variable domain, with the rest obtained from reference TRBV7-9 and TRBJ1-3, is as follows: DTGVSQNPRHKITKRGQNVTFRCDPISEHNRLYWYRQTLGQGPEFLTYFQNEAQLEKSRLLSDRFSAERPKGSFSTLEIQRTEQGDSAMYLCASSPPGPSSGNTIYFGEGSWLTVV.

J is TRBJ2-5 and V is TRBV18, with D tentatively TRBD1 (5 bases). Germline lookup yields CDR1 KGHSH and CDR2 LQKENI. V gave up 3 bases and J gave up 2 bases, with 10 bases separating them. The CDR3 spans 14 residues. The CDR3 coding sequence is TGTGCCAGCTCACCGACAGCCACTCAAGAGACCCAGTACTTC. Its translation: CASSPTATQETQYF.

The gene calls are TRBV23-1 and TRBJ1-2; D remains ambiguous. TRBV23-1 is filed as an ORF, its function uncertain. CDR3 size: 14 residues. V lost 8 bases and J lost 6, with 19 bases in between. CDR3 coding DNA: TGCGCCAGCTTACCTATCAAGGAAGCGGATGGCTACACCTTC. Its protein product is CASLPIKEADGYTF.

The chain has TRBV2 and TRBJ1-4, with 9 bases lining up with TRBD1. The CDR3 extends over 15 amino acids. Germline CDR1 and CDR2: SNHLY and FYNNEI. The ends lost 10 bases at V and 3 bases at J; junction bases unmatched: 9. CDR3 bases: TGTGCCACCTACGGGACAGGGTTAGCTAATGAAAAACTGTTTTTT. Its protein is CATYGTGLANEKLFF.